This T cell receptor beta chain was sequenced during a study of T cells after posttransplantation cyclophosphamide. A word on this clone: Antigen specificity is unknown.

This table comes from immunoSEQ multiplex PCR, and its TCRdb copy is limited to in-frame clones, with some not included. This sample yields roughly 25,000 clones, of which roughly 82% are seen a single time; around 6.9% belongs to the top ten. This CDR3 is built from 12 residues. V lost 10 bases and J lost 4, with 10 bases in between. CDR1 is MNHNS, CDR2 SASEGT, per germline. Study-wide points: TRB overlap between skin or GI tissue T cells and blood was limited. Donor CD8+ memory clones often dominated recipient blood repertoires at later times. Recipient CMV seropositivity and CMV reactivation strongly tracked TRB clonality.

The genes are TRBV6-1 and TRBJ2-2, with TRBD1 as a possible D gene (6 bases). Sequencing was carried out using PBMCs. The sequence was obtained from a woman aged 55-75 years with a blood cancer, CMV-positive, and with a related stem cell donor. CDR3 amino acids: CANSGVTGELFF. The DNA for the CDR3 is TGTGCCAACTCAGGGGTCACCGGGGAGCTGTTTTTT.